Shown below are 24 T cell receptor beta chains from a single sample sequenced in a study of blood T cell repertoires in COVID-19. Assay used: immunoSEQ multiplex PCR; TCRdb lists only in-frame clones, some missing. This sample has 72,000 or so clones, with about nine tenths found just once. The sample taken for sequencing was peripheral blood. Receptors were obtained from a woman in her sixties or seventies with acute or convalescent COVID-19.

This chain links TRBV5-1 with TRBJ2-1; D is unclear. With 4 bases removed from V and 0 bases from J, the gap between germline ends came to 11 bases. The CDR3 runs 15 residues. Looked up from germline, CDR1 is SGHRS and CDR2 is YFSETQ. The CDR3 DNA reads as TGCGCCAGCAGCAACTCTACGAGCTCCTACAATGAGCAGTTCTTC. Translating gives CASSNSTSSYNEQFF.

J is TRBJ1-5 and V is TRBV7-9, with 9 bases fitting TRBD1. V shed 3 bases and J 7 bases; nucleotides not matched to a gene: 10. Germline V gene sequence: CDR1 SEHNR, CDR2 FQNEAQ (reference sequence). CDR3 length: 16 residues. The CDR3 sequence: CASSFSRTGENQPQHF. DNA for the CDR3: TGTGCCAGCAGCTTCTCTAGGACAGGGGAGAACCAGCCCCAGCATTTT.

The CDR3 spells CASSPALLQGANSNQPQHF. The CDR3 DNA sequence: TGTGCCAGCAGCCCTGCCTTACTACAGGGGGCGAATAGCAATCAGCCCCAGCATTTT. This chain joins TRBV3-1 (or the pseudogene TRBV3-2) and TRBJ1-5; 9 nucleotides align to TRBD1. This CDR3 contains 19 residues. The V gene's germline CDR1 is LGHDT and CDR2 YNNKEL (reference sequence). Unmatched junction bases numbered 13, after V lost 4 bases and J lost 0 bases.

This clone was seen more than once but under ten times. This chain uses TRBV6-6 with TRBJ2-1; no definite D call. Trimming removed 6 bases from V and 9 bases from J, with 21 bases in between. From germline, CDR1 is MNHNY and CDR2 SVGAGI (reference sequence). The CDR3 runs 15 residues. The CDR3 sequence: CASSHSVLVSIEQFF. The DNA of the CDR3 is TGTGCCAGCAGCCACTCCGTACTCGTGAGTATTGAGCAGTTCTTC.

The chain couples TRBV2 to TRBJ1-3; D is unresolved. The V gene's germline CDR1 is SNHLY and CDR2 FYNNEI. With 5 bases removed from V and 0 bases from J, the gap between germline ends came to 5 bases. The CDR3 has 13 amino acids. The CDR3 protein is CASSQDSGNTIYF. The CDR3 DNA reads TGTGCCAGCAGTCAGGACTCTGGAAACACCATATATTTT.

The chain combines TRBV2 with TRBJ2-7; TRBD2 matches 14 bases. Germline V gives CDR1 SNHLY, CDR2 FYNNEI. The V segment lost 6 bases and the J segment 4 bases; nucleotides outside the gene matches: 5. CDR3 length: 15 residues. The CDR3 DNA follows: TGTGCCAGCAGGGCCGGACTAGCGGGGGGATACGAGCAGTACTTC. Protein: CASRAGLAGGYEQYF.

The chain uses TRBV3-1 (or the pseudogene TRBV3-2) and TRBJ2-7, with TRBD2 matching 9 bases. CDR1 is LGHDT and CDR2 is YNNKEL in the germline V gene (reference sequence). This CDR3 is 15 amino acids long. Germline trimming cut 4 bases from V and 5 bases from J; bases unmatched to any gene: 9. In DNA form, the CDR3 reads TGTGCCAGCAGCCCGACGACTAGCGGTTCCCACGAGCAGTACTTC. Translating it yields CASSPTTSGSHEQYF.

This chain uses TRBV5-1 with TRBJ2-5; 7 nucleotides agree with TRBD1. The CDR3 totals 14 residues. Germline CDR1 reads SGHRS; CDR2 reads YFSETQ. With 3 bases clipped from V and 2 bases from J, the junction kept 4 bases outside the gene matches. The CDR3 nucleotides are TGCGCCAGCAGCTGGGACAGAACTCAAGAGACCCAGTACTTC. It codes for CASSWDRTQETQYF.

The chain joins TRBV27 to TRBJ2-1; D not certain. The CDR3 is 16 residues long. The germline gives CDR1 MNHEY, CDR2 SMNVEV (reference sequence). V was shortened by 5 bases and J by 0 bases, with 14 bases between the two germline ends. DNA for the CDR3: TGTGCCAGCAGTGGGTACGCGGTGAGCTCCTACAATGAGCAGTTCTTC. It encodes CASSGYAVSSYNEQFF.

The J gene is TRBJ2-3, the V gene TRBV4-1; TRBD2 might be the D (6 bases). Trimming stripped 1 base from V and 1 base from J, with 18 bases between. CDR3 size: 18 residues. Germline V CDR1 and CDR2: MGHRA, YSYEKL. The CDR3 DNA reads as TGCGCCAGCAGCCAAGCTCGGGGGACTCCTGGCCGCACAGATACGCAGTATTTT. It specifies CASSQARGTPGRTDTQYF.

The chain combines TRBV5-5 with TRBJ2-7; D uncertain. Trimming cost V 0 bases and J 1 base, with 11 bases left between them. Germline V CDR1 and CDR2: SGHKS, YYEKEE (reference sequence). This CDR3 is 15 amino acids long. CDR3 amino acids: CASSLGPGNSYEQYF. CDR3 DNA sequence: TGTGCCAGCAGCTTGGGGCCAGGAAATTCCTACGAGCAGTACTTC.

The V gene is TRBV5-1, the J gene TRBJ2-1; 8 nucleotides line up with TRBD2. V shed 4 bases, J shed 9 bases, and the junction held 12 bases outside the gene matches. In germline, CDR1 is SGHRS, CDR2 YFSETQ. The CDR3 runs to 15 residues. CDR3 in DNA: TGCGCCAGCAGCCCTGGGACTAGAACTCGTAGTGAGCAGTTCTTC. This translates into CASSPGTRTRSEQFF.

The V call is TRBV4-1, the J call TRBJ2-5; 9 nucleotides line up with TRBD1. J lost 6 bases, V lost 2 bases, and 4 bases had no gene match. The CDR3 totals 14 residues. From germline, CDR1 is MGHRA and CDR2 YSYEKL. CDR3 region: CASSQTTGGKTQYF. CDR3 nucleotides: TGCGCCAGCAGCCAAACAACAGGGGGCAAGACCCAGTACTTC.

This clone came up a few times. The chain combines TRBV4-1 with TRBJ1-1; TRBD1 matches at 9 bases. V dropped 5 bases and J dropped 6; count of bases not matched to a gene: 10. Germline V gene sequence: CDR1 MGHRA, CDR2 YSYEKL. The CDR3 has 15 residues. CDR3 in amino acids: CASSRRTGEGAEAFF. The CDR3 coding sequence is TGCGCCAGCAGCAGACGGACAGGGGAAGGGGCTGAAGCTTTCTTT.

This chain joins TRBV5-4 and TRBJ2-5, with D possibly being TRBD1 (6 bases). CDR3 length: 14 amino acids. Trimming took off 4 bases at V and 0 bases at J, with 10 bases between the two ends. Germline V CDR1 and CDR2: SGHNT, YYREEE (reference sequence). This CDR3 is CASSPRQDQETQYF. The CDR3 DNA is TGTGCCAGCAGCCCGAGACAGGACCAAGAGACCCAGTACTTC.

This rearrangement joins TRBV7-2 to TRBJ2-1, with TRBD2 matching 9 bases. With 1 base clipped from V and 4 bases from J, the junction kept 5 bases outside the gene matches. CDR3 size: 16 residues. CDR1 SGHTA and CDR2 FQGNSA come from the germline V gene. CDR3 loop: CASSLVSGGSYNEQFF. The CDR3 DNA follows: TGTGCCAGCAGCTTAGTGAGCGGGGGGTCTTACAATGAGCAGTTCTTC.

The chain recombines TRBV7-7 with TRBJ2-1, with TRBD2 identical over 8 bases. CDR3 size: 13 residues. Germline V gene sequence: CDR1 SSHAT, CDR2 FNYEAQ (reference sequence). J gave up 14 bases and V 1 base, and 7 bases lay outside the gene matches. The CDR3 protein is CASSLGGRGDKFF. In DNA form, the CDR3 reads TGTGCCAGCAGCTTAGGTGGGCGGGGGGATAAGTTCTTC.

The CDR3 sequence: CASSRGGETQYF. CDR3 DNA sequence: TGCGCCAGCAGTCGGGGGGGAGAGACCCAGTACTTC. V is TRBV5-1 and J is TRBJ2-5; 8 bases are a match to TRBD2. Trimming at V came to 5 bases and at J to 4 bases, leaving 1 base not matched to a gene. The germline CDR1 and CDR2 sequences are SGHRS and YFSETQ. This CDR3 spans 12 amino acids.

V is TRBV6-6 and J is TRBJ1-6; D might be TRBD1 (6 bases). Germline V gene sequence: CDR1 MNHNY, CDR2 SVGAGI (reference sequence). Trimming removed 0 bases at V and 7 bases at J, with 7 bases between. The CDR3 covers 14 residues. CDR3 coding DNA: TGTGCCAGCAGTTACTCACAGGGAAATTCACCCCTCCACTTT. It specifies CASSYSQGNSPLHF.

The rearrangement uses TRBV2 and TRBJ2-5; 7 positions match TRBD2. There are 15 residues in the CDR3. Germline V gene sequence: CDR1 SNHLY, CDR2 FYNNEI. V shed 4 bases and J 2 bases; nucleotides not matched to a gene: 7. In nucleotides, the CDR3 is TGTGCCAGCAGTGGCCAACTAGCGCCGCAAGAGACCCAGTACTTC. Translation: CASSGQLAPQETQYF.

The V and J genes are TRBV6-5 and TRBJ1-1; 7 positions match TRBD1. The CDR3 has 15 residues. The ends lost 0 bases at V and 1 base at J; junction bases unmatched: 2. Germline V gene sequence: CDR1 MNHEY, CDR2 SVGAGI. This CDR3 reads CASSYSKGANTEAFF. The DNA of the CDR3 is TGTGCCAGCAGTTACTCGAAGGGGGCGAACACTGAAGCTTTCTTT.

This clone has only one observation. The chain has TRBV14 and TRBJ1-1; D uncertain. V lost 1 base and J lost 0, with 9 bases in between. This CDR3 has 15 residues. Germline V gene data show CDR1 as SGHDN and CDR2 as FVKESK. As DNA, the CDR3 is TGTGCCAGCAGCCAAGTAGGCGGGTTGAACACTGAAGCTTTCTTT. This encodes CASSQVGGLNTEAFF.

V usage is TRBV5-4 and J usage is TRBJ1-2; tentatively, D is TRBD1 (6 bases). CDR1 and CDR2 (germline): SGHNT, YYREEE (reference sequence). Trimming took 4 bases from V and 4 from J, leaving 17 bases between them. The CDR3 extends over 15 amino acids. Here the CDR3 DNA reads TGTGCCAGCAGCCCGAGGTACAGGGCCCTCTATGGCTACACCTTC. Encoded protein: CASSPRYRALYGYTF.

The chain links TRBV10-3 to TRBJ2-7; D might be TRBD1 (6 bases). The CDR3 has 14 amino acids. Germline V gene sequence: CDR1 ENHRY, CDR2 SYGVKD. V shed 2 bases and J shed 6 bases, with 14 bases lying between them. This CDR3 is CAISEPRGGSEQYF. As DNA, the CDR3 is TGTGCCATCAGTGAGCCCAGGGGCGGGTCCGAGCAGTACTTC.